This TCR beta chain was captured by sequencing in a study of Graves' ophthalmopathy and Graves' hyperthyroidism. Germline V gene lookup returns CDR1 SGHAT and CDR2 FQNNGV. V lost 3 bases to trimming and J lost 4 bases; unmatched junction nucleotides: 2. The CDR3 spans 13 residues. The study, taken as a whole, reports: A 13-signature model separated ophthalmopathy from stable hyperthyroidism, reaching around 88% sensitivity and approximately 81% specificity cross-validated. The model forecast ophthalmopathy progression, reaching about 70% sensitivity and roughly 72% specificity. Blood contained most expanded thyroid clonotypes exceeding 0.001 frequency.

This clonotype has at least ten counts. What it binds is unknown. RNA served as the template for amplifying TCR beta CDR3 regions. HTBI primers were used in a first-round RT-PCR, which preceded a second-round multiplex PCR. TCRdb re-called the multiplex PCR reads through MiXCR, storing one row per CDR3 protein. The data hold 1 million to 1.3 million distinct CDR3 sequences, with 35% to 40% observed a single time. This receptor was taken from an adult man with Graves' hyperthyroidism. This rearrangement joins TRBV11-2 to TRBJ2-7; the match to TRBD1 covers 8 bases. Sequenced sample: peripheral blood or thyroid tissue (not recorded which). CDR3 nucleotides: TGTGCCAGCAGCTTGGGACAGGAATACGAGCAGTACTTC. This encodes CASSLGQEYEQYF. The variable domain in full, completed from reference TRBV11-2 and TRBJ2-7, reads EAGVAQSPRYKIIEKRQSVAFWCNPISGHATLYWYQQILGQGPKLLIQFQNNGVVDDSQLPKDRFSAERLKGVDSTLKIQPAKLEDSAVYLCASSLGQEYEQYFGPGTRLTVT.